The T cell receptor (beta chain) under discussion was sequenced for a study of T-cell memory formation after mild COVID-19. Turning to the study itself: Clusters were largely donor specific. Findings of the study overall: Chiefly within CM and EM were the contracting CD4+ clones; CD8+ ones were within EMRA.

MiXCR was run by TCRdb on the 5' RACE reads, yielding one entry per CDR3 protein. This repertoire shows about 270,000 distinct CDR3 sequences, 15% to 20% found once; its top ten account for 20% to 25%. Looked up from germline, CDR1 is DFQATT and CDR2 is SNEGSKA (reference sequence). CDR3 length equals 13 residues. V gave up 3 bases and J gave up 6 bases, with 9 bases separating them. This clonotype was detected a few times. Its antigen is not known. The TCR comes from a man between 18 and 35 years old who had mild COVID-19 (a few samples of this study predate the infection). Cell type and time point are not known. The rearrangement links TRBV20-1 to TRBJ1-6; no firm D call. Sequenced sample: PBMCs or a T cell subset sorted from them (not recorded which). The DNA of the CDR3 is TGCAGTGCTAGCCCGGACGGTAATTCACCCCTCCACTTT. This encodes CSASPDGNSPLHF.